This TCR beta chain was obtained from a study of blood T cell repertoires in COVID-19. Germline V gene sequence: CDR1 SQVTM, CDR2 ANQGSEA. CDR3 size: 15 residues. After removal of 6 bases from V and 4 bases from J, the junction contained 8 bases not matched to a gene. Libraries were prepared by immunoSEQ multiplex PCR; TCRdb keeps only in-frame clonotypes and omits some of them. The sample holds around 220,000 clones, around nine tenths seen once. The receptor was derived from a woman aged 40 to 49 who had recovered from COVID-19. The chain links TRBV29-1 to TRBJ2-3; TRBD2 matches 12 bases. The specimen was peripheral blood. DNA for the CDR3: TGCAGCGTAGCGACTAGCGGGAGCTCTCCAGATACGCAGTATTTT. This encodes CSVATSGSSPDTQYF.